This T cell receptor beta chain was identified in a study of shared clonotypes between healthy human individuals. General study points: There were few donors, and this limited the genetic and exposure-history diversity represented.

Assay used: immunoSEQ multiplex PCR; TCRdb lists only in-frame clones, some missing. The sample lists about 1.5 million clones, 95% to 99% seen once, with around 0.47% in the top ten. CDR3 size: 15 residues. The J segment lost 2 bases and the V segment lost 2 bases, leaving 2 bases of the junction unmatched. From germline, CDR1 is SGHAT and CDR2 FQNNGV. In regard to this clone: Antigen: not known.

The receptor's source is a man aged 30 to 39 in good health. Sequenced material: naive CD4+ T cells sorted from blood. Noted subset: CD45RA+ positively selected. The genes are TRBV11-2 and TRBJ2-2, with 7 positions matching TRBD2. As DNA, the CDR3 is TGTGCCAGCAGCTTACTAGCGGAAAACACCGGGGAGCTGTTTTTT. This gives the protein CASSLLAENTGELFF.